The present TCR beta chain was sequenced within a study of blood T cell repertoires in COVID-19. Study details: There were acute and convalescent COVID-19 samples, and they came from the United States, Italy and Spain.

Measured with immunoSEQ multiplex PCR; TCRdb has only the in-frame clones, and not every one. The sample yields 45,000 or so clones, 86% seen once. The trim removed 5 bases at V and 0 bases at J, leaving 8 bases unmatched. The CDR3 covers 17 residues. Looked up from germline, CDR1 is PRHDT and CDR2 is FYEKMQ (reference sequence). The sequence derives from a woman aged 55-75 years with acute or convalescent COVID-19. The rearrangement links TRBV13 to TRBJ2-7; the match to TRBD2 covers 12 bases. The sequencing input was peripheral blood. This chain's CDR3 is CASSTNTGLAGSYEQYF. The CDR3 DNA sequence: TGTGCCAGCAGCACAAATACGGGACTAGCGGGCTCCTACGAGCAGTACTTC.